These 6 T cell receptor beta chains originate from one sample sequenced in a study of T cells in women clearing cervical HPV infection. Sequencing was performed with immunoSEQ multiplex PCR; in TCRdb, only in-frame clones are kept and a portion is missing. This sample's table has fewer than 25,000 clones. The sample comprised blood buffy coat. The receptor source for this set is a woman aged 18-70 years with a cervical HPV16 infection that either progressed to CIN3+ or cleared (not recorded which).

About this clone: Read coverage stops 3 residues before the CDR3 terminus; the germline J gene supplies the remainder. This chain uses TRBV5-1 with TRBJ2-3, with D hard to call. CDR1 is SGHRS, CDR2 YFSETQ, per germline. Trimming removed 0 bases from V and 0 bases from J, with 5 bases in between. CDR3 length equals 14 residues. CDR3 DNA (partial): TGCGCCAGCAGCTTGGGGCTGAGCACAGATACG. Translated, it gives CASSLGLSTDT. Given in full, the CDR3 is CASSLGLSTDTQYF.

Turning to this clone: The read ends 3 residues before the CDR3 terminus; that terminus is restored from the germline J gene. V usage is TRBV20-1 and J usage is TRBJ2-1; D unclear. The V gene lost 1 base and the J gene lost 2 bases, with 9 bases spanning the gap. Germline-derived CDR1 and CDR2 are DFQATT and SNEGSKA (reference sequence). CDR3 length equals 14 residues. The CDR3 reads CSARGGPAYNEQFF. The DNA read from the CDR3 is TGCAGTGCTAGAGGTGGGCCGGCCTACAATGAG.

As regards this clone: The read ends 3 residues before the CDR3 terminus; that terminus is restored from the germline J gene. The V gene is TRBV5-4, the J gene TRBJ2-7; 7 nucleotides match TRBD2. The CDR3 contains 14 residues. From germline, CDR1 is SGHNT and CDR2 YYREEE (reference sequence). J lost 0 bases, V lost 4 bases, and 4 bases had no gene match. The chain's CDR3 is CASSPLAGSYEQYF. The part of the CDR3 DNA that was read is TGTGCCAGCAGCCCCTTAGCGGGCTCCTACGAG. Drawing the rest from reference TRBV5-4 and TRBJ2-7, the complete variable domain is ETGVTQSPTHLIKTRGQQVTLRCSSQSGHNTVSWYQQALGQGPQFIFQYYREEENGRGNFPPRFSGLQFPNYSSELNVNALELDDSALYLCASSPLAGSYEQYFGPGTRLTVT.

Comments on this clone: The CDR3 end lies 3 residues beyond the end of the read and is filled in from the germline J gene. The chain carries TRBV7-3 and TRBJ2-3; a possible D gene is TRBD2 (5 bases). The CDR3 runs to 17 residues. The V gene lost 2 bases and the J gene lost 6 bases, with 21 bases spanning the gap. Looked up from germline, CDR1 is SGHTA and CDR2 is FQGTGA. The CDR3 sequence: CASSLVGVGSTPDTQYF. CDR3 bases read: TGTGCCAGCAGCTTAGTCGGGGTAGGATCCACTCCGGATACG.

Concerning this clone itself: The read ends 3 residues shy of where the CDR3 ends; the end is completed using the germline J gene. This rearrangement joins TRBV30 to TRBJ1-2; D is unresolved. The CDR3 contains 15 residues. Looked up from germline, CDR1 is GTSNPN and CDR2 is SVGIG (reference sequence). The covered CDR3 bases are TGTGCCTCGGAGGCAGCGCATCAGTCGGGTTACGAC. Translating it yields CASEAAHQSGYD. Given in full, the CDR3 is CASEAAHQSGYDYTF.

As to this clone: The read ends 3 residues shy of where the CDR3 ends; the end is completed using the germline J gene. The V call is TRBV20-1, the J call TRBJ2-1; 12 positions match TRBD2. After removal of 0 bases from V and 3 bases from J, the junction contained 12 bases not matched to a gene. Germline V gives CDR1 DFQATT, CDR2 SNEGSKA (reference sequence). The CDR3 spans 19 residues. CDR3 DNA, as far as it was read: TGCAGTGCTAGAGAGATGGGACTAGCGGGTTGGGGGGTCTACAATGAG. Its protein is CSAREMGLAGWGVYNE. The entire CDR3 reads CSAREMGLAGWGVYNEQFF.